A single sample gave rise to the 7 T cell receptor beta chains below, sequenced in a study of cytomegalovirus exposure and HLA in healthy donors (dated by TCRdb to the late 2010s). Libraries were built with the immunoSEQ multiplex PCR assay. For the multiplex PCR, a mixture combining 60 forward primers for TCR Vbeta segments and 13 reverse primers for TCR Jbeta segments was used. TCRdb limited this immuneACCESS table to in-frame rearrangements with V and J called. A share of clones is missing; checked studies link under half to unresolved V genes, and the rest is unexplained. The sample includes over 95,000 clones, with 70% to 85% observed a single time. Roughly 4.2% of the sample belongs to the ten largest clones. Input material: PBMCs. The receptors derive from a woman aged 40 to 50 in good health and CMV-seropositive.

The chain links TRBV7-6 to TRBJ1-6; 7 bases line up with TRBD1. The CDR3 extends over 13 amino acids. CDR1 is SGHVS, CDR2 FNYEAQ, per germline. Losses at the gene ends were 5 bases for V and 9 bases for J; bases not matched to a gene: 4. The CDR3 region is CASSEQGTSPLHF. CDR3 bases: TGTGCCAGCAGCGAACAGGGGACTTCACCCCTCCACTTT. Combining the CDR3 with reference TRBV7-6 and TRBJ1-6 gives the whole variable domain GAGVSQSPRYKVTKRGQDVALRCDPISGHVSLYWYRQALGQGPEFLTYFNYEAQQDKSGLPNDRFSAERPEGSISTLTIQRTEQRDSAMYRCASSEQGTSPLHFGNGTRLTVT.

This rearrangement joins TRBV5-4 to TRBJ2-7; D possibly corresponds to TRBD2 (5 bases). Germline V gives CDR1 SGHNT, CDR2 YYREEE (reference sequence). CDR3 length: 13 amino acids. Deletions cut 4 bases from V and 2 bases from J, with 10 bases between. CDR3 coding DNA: TGTGCCAGCAGCCAAGCGGACCCCTACGAGCAGTACTTC. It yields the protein CASSQADPYEQYF.

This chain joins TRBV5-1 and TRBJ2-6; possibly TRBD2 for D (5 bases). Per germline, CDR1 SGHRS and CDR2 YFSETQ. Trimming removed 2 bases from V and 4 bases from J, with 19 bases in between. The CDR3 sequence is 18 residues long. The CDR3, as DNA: TGCGCCAGCAGCTTCGGGCCCCTTCGGGGTGCCGGGGCCAACGTCCTGACTTTC. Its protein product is CASSFGPLRGAGANVLTF. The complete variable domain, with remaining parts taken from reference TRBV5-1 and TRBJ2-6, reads KAGVTQTPRYLIKTRGQQVTLSCSPISGHRSVSWYQQTPGQGLQFLFEYFSETQRNKGNFPGRFSGRQFSNSRSEMNVSTLELGDSALYLCASSFGPLRGAGANVLTFGAGSRLTVL.

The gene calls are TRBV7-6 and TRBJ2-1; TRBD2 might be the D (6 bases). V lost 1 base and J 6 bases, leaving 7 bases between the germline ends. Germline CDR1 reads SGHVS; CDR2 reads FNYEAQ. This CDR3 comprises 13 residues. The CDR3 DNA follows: TGTGCCAGCAGCTTAGTGACTAGCAATGAGCAGTTCTTC. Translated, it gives CASSLVTSNEQFF. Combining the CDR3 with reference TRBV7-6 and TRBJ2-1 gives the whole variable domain GAGVSQSPRYKVTKRGQDVALRCDPISGHVSLYWYRQALGQGPEFLTYFNYEAQQDKSGLPNDRFSAERPEGSISTLTIQRTEQRDSAMYRCASSLVTSNEQFFGPGTRLTVL.

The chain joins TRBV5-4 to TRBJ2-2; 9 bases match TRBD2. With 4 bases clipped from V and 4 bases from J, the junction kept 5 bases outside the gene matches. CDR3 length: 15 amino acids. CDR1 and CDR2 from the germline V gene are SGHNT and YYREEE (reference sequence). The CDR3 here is CASSAGGPVTGELFF. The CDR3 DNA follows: TGTGCCAGCAGCGCGGGAGGGCCCGTCACCGGGGAGCTGTTTTTT.

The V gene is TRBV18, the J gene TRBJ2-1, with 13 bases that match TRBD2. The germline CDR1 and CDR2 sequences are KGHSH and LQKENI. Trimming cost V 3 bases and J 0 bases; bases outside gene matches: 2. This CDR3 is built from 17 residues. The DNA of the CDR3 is TGTGCCAGCTCACCTCGGACTAGCGGGAGCTCCTACAATGAGCAGTTCTTC. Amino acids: CASSPRTSGSSYNEQFF.

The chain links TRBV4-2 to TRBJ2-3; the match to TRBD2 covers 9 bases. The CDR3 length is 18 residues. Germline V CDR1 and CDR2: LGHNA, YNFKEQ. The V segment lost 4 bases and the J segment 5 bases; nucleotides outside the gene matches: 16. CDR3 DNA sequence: TGTGCCAGCAGCCCCCTGGGGCTGTGGCGGGAGGGTGTAGATACGCAGTATTTT. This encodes CASSPLGLWREGVDTQYF.